The next 13 T cell receptor beta chains were all read from a single sample in a study of CD8 T cells in Susac syndrome. Random hexamers were used to reverse transcribe an amount of 0.5 to 1 ug RNA. TCRdb analysed the immunoSEQ multiplex PCR reads with MiXCR anew, one entry per CDR3 protein. The data show about 200,000 distinct CDR3 sequences, 90% to 97% seen once. Sequencing was carried out using CD4+ T cells from PBMCs. These receptors all stem from a human donor with multiple sclerosis.

The chain couples TRBV28 to TRBJ1-2, with a possible D match to TRBD1 (5 bases). Trimming pared 3 bases from V and 4 bases from J, leaving 9 bases between. The germline CDR1 and CDR2 sequences are MDHEN and SYDVKM. CDR3 size: 13 residues. The CDR3 DNA is TGTGCCAGCAGTTTCGTGGGACTCTATGGCTACACCTTC. This translates into CASSFVGLYGYTF.

The gene calls are TRBV4-2 and TRBJ2-7; D uncertain. The CDR3 is 14 residues long. The germline V gene has CDR1 LGHNA and CDR2 YNFKEQ. V was cut by 0 bases and J by 0 bases, with 6 bases left in between. The CDR3 spells CASSQDSYSYEQYF. Written as DNA, the CDR3 is TGTGCCAGCAGCCAAGATTCGTACTCCTACGAGCAGTACTTC.

This clonotype has a handful of counts. The chain couples TRBV30 to TRBJ1-1; no clear D. V gave up 0 bases and J gave up 5 bases, with 4 bases separating them. The length of the CDR3 is 11 residues. Germline values: CDR1 GTSNPN, CDR2 SVGIG (reference sequence). In DNA form, the CDR3 reads TGTGCCTGGAGTGTTTCAACTGAAGCTTTCTTT. This sequence encodes CAWSVSTEAFF.

The chain is built from TRBV11-2 and TRBJ2-5; unclear D gene. The CDR3 length is 13 residues. Between the trimmed V and J ends, which lost 1 base and 9 bases, there was a span of 12 bases. Germline V CDR1 and CDR2: SGHAT, FQNNGV. In nucleotides, the CDR3 is TGTGCCAGCAGCTTAGTTGGGTTTGGGTCCCAGTACTTC. Its translation: CASSLVGFGSQYF. The full variable domain, completed using reference TRBV11-2 and TRBJ2-5, is EAGVAQSPRYKIIEKRQSVAFWCNPISGHATLYWYQQILGQGPKLLIQFQNNGVVDDSQLPKDRFSAERLKGVDSTLKIQPAKLEDSAVYLCASSLVGFGSQYFGPGTRLLVL.

The chain employs TRBV28 and TRBJ2-7; perhaps TRBD2 as D (5 bases). Germline V CDR1 and CDR2: MDHEN, SYDVKM. V shed 5 bases and J shed 2 bases, with 16 bases lying between them. The CDR3 has 15 residues. The CDR3 DNA is TGTGCCAGCAGTACCCCTGGGAGAAGTCCCTACGAGCAGTACTTC. Its protein product is CASSTPGRSPYEQYF. The whole variable domain, remainder taken from reference TRBV28 and TRBJ2-7, is DVKVTQSSRYLVKRTGEKVFLECVQDMDHENMFWYRQDPGLGLRLIYFSYDVKMKEKGDIPEGYSVSREKKERFSLILESASTNQTSMYLCASSTPGRSPYEQYFGPGTRLTVT.

The chain recombines TRBV13 with TRBJ2-7; 8 bases fit TRBD1. Germline CDR1 is PRHDT and CDR2 is FYEKMQ (reference sequence). V lost 5 bases to trimming and J lost 3 bases; unmatched junction nucleotides: 6. This CDR3 comprises 14 residues. CDR3 nucleotides: TGTGCCAGCAGCATCTGGACAGGGAACTACGAGCAGTACTTC. Its protein is CASSIWTGNYEQYF.

This clonotype was seen just once. The V gene is TRBV2, the J gene TRBJ2-1; D may be TRBD2 (5 bases). Between the trimmed V and J ends, which lost 1 base and 10 bases, there was a span of 17 bases. The CDR3 loop spans 15 amino acids. The germline V gene encodes CDR1 SNHLY and CDR2 FYNNEI. The CDR3 DNA reads as TGTGCCAGCAGTGAAGGCAGACTACTTTTAAGAGAGCAGTTCTTC. The encoded protein is CASSEGRLLLREQFF.

The J gene is TRBJ1-2, the V gene TRBV2; D perhaps matches TRBD1 (5 bases). This CDR3 is 13 amino acids long. V was trimmed by 6 bases and J by 7 bases, leaving 15 bases between them. Per the germline V gene, CDR1 is SNHLY and CDR2 is FYNNEI. The CDR3 nucleotides are TGTGCCAGCAGGGGAGGGGCCGTCCTTGGCTACACCTTC. It translates to CASRGGAVLGYTF.

In DNA form, the CDR3 reads TGTGCCAGCAGAGACCGCAATGAGCAGTTCTTC. Translated: CASRDRNEQFF. The chain has TRBV12-3 or TRBV12-4 and TRBJ2-1; D remains unclear. V lost 6 bases, J lost 6 bases, and 6 bases lay in between. This CDR3 spans 11 amino acids.

The gene calls are TRBV11-3 and TRBJ2-3, with no clear D. Germline V CDR1 and CDR2: SGHNT, YENEEA. Trimming stripped 3 bases from V and 0 bases from J, with 10 bases between. This CDR3 comprises 15 residues. The CDR3 is CASSLGVASTDTQYF. CDR3 DNA: TGTGCCAGCAGCTTGGGTGTCGCTAGCACAGATACGCAGTATTTT.

The chain employs TRBV9 and TRBJ2-3; 10 nucleotides agree with TRBD2. Trimming removed 4 bases from V and 5 bases from J; junction bases left unmatched: 7. CDR1 and CDR2 (germline): SGDLS, YYNGEE. The CDR3 runs to 15 residues. In DNA, the CDR3 is TGTGCCAGCAGCCGGAGCGGGGGGGCCGAAGATACGCAGTATTTT. Amino acid sequence: CASSRSGGAEDTQYF.

This clonotype has a single count. V gene TRBV30 combines with J gene TRBJ1-5, with D perhaps TRBD1 (5 bases). Trimming removed 2 bases at V and 6 bases at J, with 11 bases between. The CDR3 runs 13 residues. Germline CDR1 reads GTSNPN; CDR2 reads SVGIG (reference sequence). The CDR3 nucleotides are TGTGCCTGGAGTTCGGGGGAGGCTCAGCCCCAGCATTTT. Its translation: CAWSSGEAQPQHF.

The V gene is TRBV5-4, the J gene TRBJ2-7; D is unresolved. CDR3 size: 13 residues. Per the germline V gene, CDR1 is SGHNT and CDR2 is YYREEE (reference sequence). The V and J ends lost 2 bases and 1 base respectively, with 7 bases between them. The CDR3 protein is CASSFDPSYEQYF. CDR3 DNA: TGTGCCAGCAGCTTTGATCCTTCCTACGAGCAGTACTTC.